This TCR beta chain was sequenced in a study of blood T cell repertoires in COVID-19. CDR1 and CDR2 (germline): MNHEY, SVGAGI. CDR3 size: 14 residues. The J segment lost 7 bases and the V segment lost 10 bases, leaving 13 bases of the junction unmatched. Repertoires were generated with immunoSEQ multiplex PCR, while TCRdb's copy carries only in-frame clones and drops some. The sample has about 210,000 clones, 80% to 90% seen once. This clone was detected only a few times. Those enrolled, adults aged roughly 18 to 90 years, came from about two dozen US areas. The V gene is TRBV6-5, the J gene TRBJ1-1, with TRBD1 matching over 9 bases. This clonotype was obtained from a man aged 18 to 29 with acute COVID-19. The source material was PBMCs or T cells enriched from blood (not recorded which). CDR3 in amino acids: CATSTTGGVGEAFF. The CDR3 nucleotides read TGTGCCACTTCGACCACAGGGGGCGTGGGTGAAGCTTTCTTT.